This note documents a single TCR beta chain sequence. Treatment of the sample: randomized to nivolumab then ipilimumab (arm A) or the reverse (arm B). No patient had prior DNA-damaging chemotherapy. PBMC sorting kept live CD3+CD8+ cells without CD19 or CD56. The assay was immunoSEQ multiplex PCR, and TCRdb's table has in-frame clones only and misses some. This table holds over 15,000 clones, roughly 80% found once. V lost 2 bases and J lost 5, with 13 bases in between. Germline lookup yields CDR1 SGHRS and CDR2 YFSETQ. This CDR3 is built from 14 residues. This sample was included in a study of sequential checkpoint blockade in melanoma. Study at large: First-line arms were nivolumab then ipilimumab, or the reverse, randomized 1:1. Each arm's sequence ended with maintenance nivolumab.

The material was CD8+ T cells sorted from blood (inferred from file names), obtained from a patient given nivolumab and ipilimumab in sequence. This TCR was sampled from a human donor with melanoma. V gene TRBV5-1 combines with J gene TRBJ1-1; D may be TRBD1 (6 bases). The CDR3 loop reads CASSFRGGGTEAFF. The CDR3 nucleotides are TGCGCCAGCAGCTTCCGCGGGGGCGGGACTGAAGCTTTCTTT.